What follows are 13 T cell receptor beta chains derived from one specimen sequenced in a study of cytomegalovirus exposure and HLA in healthy donors. With 60 Vbeta and 13 Jbeta primers, the PCR was carried out. Assay: immunoSEQ multiplex PCR; the TCRdb copy retains only in-frame clones and omits some. The repertoire has about 52,000 clones, 45% to 70% of them found once; the top ten carry over 9.5%. Sequenced: PBMCs. These receptors originate from a human donor in good health.

The rearrangement joins TRBV19 to TRBJ2-7; D not certain. Trimming cost V 3 bases and J 7 bases, with 13 bases left between them. The CDR3 runs 13 residues. Looked up from germline, CDR1 is LNHDA and CDR2 is SQIVND (reference sequence). CDR3 amino acids: CASSIYTGSEQYF. In DNA form, the CDR3 reads TGTGCCAGTAGTATCTACACGGGTTCAGAGCAGTACTTC.

The chain uses TRBV6-1 and TRBJ2-7; D is unresolved. V was shortened by 2 bases and J by 9 bases, with 8 bases between the two germline ends. Per the germline V gene, CDR1 is MNHNS and CDR2 is SASEGT. The CDR3 spans 11 residues. CDR3: CASSESRVQYF. As DNA, the CDR3 is TGTGCCAGCAGTGAATCGCGTGTGCAGTACTTC.

This chain connects TRBV5-6 to TRBJ1-4; the D gene is possibly TRBD1 (5 bases). This CDR3 is built from 14 residues. From germline, CDR1 is SGHDT and CDR2 YYEEEE. V lost 0 bases and J lost 7, with 10 bases in between. Here the CDR3 reads CASSLGPGGEKLFF. DNA for the CDR3: TGTGCCAGCAGCTTGGGACCGGGGGGTGAAAAACTGTTTTTT. Complete variable domain (other parts from reference TRBV5-6 and TRBJ1-4): DAGVTQSPTHLIKTRGQQVTLRCSPKSGHDTVSWYQQALGQGPQFIFQYYEEEERQRGNFPDRFSGHQFPNYSSELNVNALLLGDSALYLCASSLGPGGEKLFFGSGTQLSVL.

The chain combines TRBV6-1 with TRBJ2-3; TRBD2 matches 9 bases. V dropped 3 bases and J dropped 0; count of bases not matched to a gene: 4. Germline V lookup: CDR1 MNHNS, CDR2 SASEGT. The CDR3 is 16 residues long. The CDR3 loop is CASSDLAGSSTDTQYF. In DNA form, the CDR3 reads TGTGCCAGCAGTGATCTAGCGGGGTCTAGCACAGATACGCAGTATTTT.

This chain uses TRBV7-3 with TRBJ2-1; TRBD2 aligns across 9 bases. V lost 0 bases and J lost 7; bases outside the gene matches: 7. CDR1 and CDR2 (germline): SGHTA, FQGTGA. The CDR3 has 16 amino acids. The CDR3, as DNA: TGTGCCAGCAGCTTAACCGGCGGGGGGGCGGGAAATGAGCAGTTCTTC. It translates to CASSLTGGGAGNEQFF.

The V gene is TRBV20-1, the J gene TRBJ1-4; D call uncertain. In germline, CDR1 is DFQATT, CDR2 SNEGSKA (reference sequence). The CDR3 runs to 10 residues. Trimming stripped 3 bases from V and 10 bases from J, with 6 bases between. This CDR3 reads CSASGGKLFF. The CDR3 DNA reads TGCAGTGCTAGCGGAGGAAAACTGTTTTTT.

A few counts support this clone. The rearrangement joins TRBV20-1 to TRBJ1-1; D uncertain. There are 10 residues in the CDR3. The ends were cut back, 3 bases at V and 6 bases at J, with 5 bases in the middle. The germline gives CDR1 DFQATT, CDR2 SNEGSKA (reference sequence). The CDR3 DNA sequence: TGCAGTGCTAGTTTAGCTGAAGCTTTCTTT. Its translation is CSASLAEAFF.

This chain connects TRBV19 to TRBJ2-7; D perhaps matches TRBD2 (6 bases). Trimming removed 0 bases at V and 2 bases at J, with 14 bases between. The germline V gene encodes CDR1 LNHDA and CDR2 SQIVND (reference sequence). CDR3 size: 16 residues. The CDR3 DNA follows: TGTGCCAGTAGTATAGACCTAGCGTCGGGGACCTACGAGCAGTACTTC. Protein: CASSIDLASGTYEQYF. The variable domain in full, with the rest retrieved from reference TRBV19 and TRBJ2-7, is DGGITQSPKYLFRKEGQNVTLSCEQNLNHDAMYWYRQDPGQGLRLIYYSQIVNDFQKGDIAEGYSVSREKKESFPLTVTSAQKNPTAFYLCASSIDLASGTYEQYFGPGTRLTVT.

This rearrangement joins TRBV19 to TRBJ2-2; TRBD1 matches at 7 bases. The germline V gene has CDR1 LNHDA and CDR2 SQIVND (reference sequence). CDR3 size: 15 residues. Losses at the gene ends were 3 bases for V and 4 bases for J; bases not matched to a gene: 5. The CDR3 bases are TGTGCCAGTAGTATCGGAGACAGGGCCACCGGGGAGCTGTTTTTT. The encoded protein is CASSIGDRATGELFF.

This chain joins TRBV4-1 and TRBJ2-2; 11 bases are a match to TRBD2. V dropped 1 base and J dropped 6; count of bases not matched to a gene: 7. The germline gives CDR1 MGHRA, CDR2 YSYEKL. This CDR3 is built from 17 residues. The CDR3 region has the DNA TGCGCCAGCAGCCAAGGGGGACTAGCGGCCTTCTCCGGGGAGCTGTTTTTT. Protein: CASSQGGLAAFSGELFF.

The chain has TRBV9 and TRBJ1-1; D not certain. There are 13 residues in the CDR3. The V end lost 4 bases, the J end lost 4 bases, and 11 bases lay between the germline ends. Per the germline V gene, CDR1 is SGDLS and CDR2 is YYNGEE. This chain's CDR3 is CASSLPGSTEAFF. Written as DNA, the CDR3 is TGTGCCAGCAGCCTGCCGGGGTCCACTGAAGCTTTCTTT.

This clone was detected only a few times. This chain joins TRBV7-9 and TRBJ2-7, with 10 bases lining up with TRBD1. Germline CDR1 is SEHNR and CDR2 is FQNEAQ (reference sequence). The ends lost 5 bases at V and 3 bases at J; junction bases unmatched: 7. This CDR3 region has 15 residues. CDR3 in amino acids: CASSPWTGGLYEQYF. The DNA for the CDR3 is TGTGCCAGCAGCCCTTGGACAGGGGGTCTCTACGAGCAGTACTTC.

This clone has a handful of counts. J is TRBJ1-1 and V is TRBV5-8, with D maybe TRBD1 (5 bases). V was pared by 0 bases and J by 2 bases, with 11 bases between. CDR3 length equals 15 residues. Germline values: CDR1 SGHTS, CDR2 YDEGEE. The CDR3 nucleotides read TGTGCCAGCAGCTTGGGGTGGGGCAGTAACACTGAAGCTTTCTTT. As protein: CASSLGWGSNTEAFF.